Listed here is a single T cell receptor (beta chain). The antigen is undetermined. Constant-segment primers were used for 5'RACE, and the resulting TCR alpha and TCR beta cDNA libraries carried sample barcodes and UMIs. TCRdb reprocessed the 5' RACE reads with MiXCR, giving one entry per CDR3 protein. The repertoire includes approximately 440,000 distinct CDR3 sequences, about 19% of them detected once, and more than 8% sits in the top ten. This sample was taken from a study of T-cell memory formation after mild COVID-19. Study in general: The two donors had largely donor-specific TCR clusters. Study-level findings and limits: Later expanders leaned toward CD4+, whereas clones contracting from day 15 to 85 were balanced CD4/CD8. Detection of some responders pre-infection suggested pre-existing cross-reactive memory T cells participated.

This TCR was sampled from an adult woman who had mild COVID-19 (a few samples of this study predate the infection). Cell type and time point are not known. The source material was PBMCs or a T cell subset sorted from them (not recorded which).

CDR3 amino acids: CASSEVQGYEQYF. As DNA, the CDR3 is TGTGCCAGCAGTGAGGTCCAGGGCTACGAGCAGTACTTC. J is TRBJ2-7 and V is TRBV2; the D gene is possibly TRBD1 (5 bases). CDR3 length equals 13 residues. CDR1 SNHLY and CDR2 FYNNEI come from the germline V gene. V lost 3 bases and J 3 bases, leaving 9 bases between the germline ends.